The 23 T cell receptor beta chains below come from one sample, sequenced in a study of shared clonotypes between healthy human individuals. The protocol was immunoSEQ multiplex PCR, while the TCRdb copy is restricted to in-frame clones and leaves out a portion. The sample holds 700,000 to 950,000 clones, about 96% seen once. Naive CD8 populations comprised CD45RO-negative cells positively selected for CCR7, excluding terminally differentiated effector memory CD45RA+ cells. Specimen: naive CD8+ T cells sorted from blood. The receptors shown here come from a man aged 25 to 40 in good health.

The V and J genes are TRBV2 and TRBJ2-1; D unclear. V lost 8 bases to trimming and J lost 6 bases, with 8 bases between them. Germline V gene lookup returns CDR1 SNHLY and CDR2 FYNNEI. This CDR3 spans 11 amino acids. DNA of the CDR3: TGTGCCAGCTTAACCCTCAATGAGCAGTTCTTC. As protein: CASLTLNEQFF.

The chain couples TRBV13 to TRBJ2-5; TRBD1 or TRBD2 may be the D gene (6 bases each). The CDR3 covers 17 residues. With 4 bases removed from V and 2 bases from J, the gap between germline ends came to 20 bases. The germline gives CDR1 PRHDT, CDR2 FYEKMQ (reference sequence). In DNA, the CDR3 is TGTGCCAGCAGCTCGTGGGGGGCGGGAAGAATACAAGAGACCCAGTACTTC. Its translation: CASSSWGAGRIQETQYF.

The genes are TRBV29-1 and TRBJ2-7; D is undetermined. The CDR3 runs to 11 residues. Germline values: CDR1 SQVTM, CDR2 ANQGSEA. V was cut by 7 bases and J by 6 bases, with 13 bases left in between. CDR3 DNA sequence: TGCAGCGAATTATCAGGTGGCGAGCAGTACTTC. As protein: CSELSGGEQYF.

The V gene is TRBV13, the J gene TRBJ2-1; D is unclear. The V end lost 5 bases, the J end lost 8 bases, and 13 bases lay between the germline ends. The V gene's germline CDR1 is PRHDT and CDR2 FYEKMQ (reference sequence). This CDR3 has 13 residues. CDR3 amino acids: CASSLPGFDEQFF. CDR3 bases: TGTGCCAGCAGCCTCCCGGGTTTCGATGAGCAGTTCTTC.

The chain's CDR3 is CASSLTVPLSELLNEQFF. The CDR3 DNA is TGCGCCAGCAGCCTCACTGTGCCTCTTAGCGAACTGCTGAATGAGCAGTTCTTC. This chain uses TRBV4-1 with TRBJ2-1; D possibly corresponds to TRBD2 (5 bases). In germline, CDR1 is MGHRA, CDR2 YSYEKL. V was trimmed by 4 bases and J by 7 bases, leaving 26 bases between them. This CDR3 is built from 18 residues.

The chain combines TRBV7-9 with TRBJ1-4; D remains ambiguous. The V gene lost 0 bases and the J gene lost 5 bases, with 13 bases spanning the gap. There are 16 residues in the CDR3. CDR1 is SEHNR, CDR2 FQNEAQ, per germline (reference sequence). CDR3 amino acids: CASSLANSGGNEKLFF. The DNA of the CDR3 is TGTGCCAGCAGCTTAGCAAACAGCGGCGGGAATGAAAAACTGTTTTTT.

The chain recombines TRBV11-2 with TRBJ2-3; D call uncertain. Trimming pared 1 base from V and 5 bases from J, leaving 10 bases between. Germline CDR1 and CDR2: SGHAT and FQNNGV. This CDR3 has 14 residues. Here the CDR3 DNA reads TGTGCCAGCAGCTTAGGGGTTGGGGTAGATACGCAGTATTTT. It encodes CASSLGVGVDTQYF.

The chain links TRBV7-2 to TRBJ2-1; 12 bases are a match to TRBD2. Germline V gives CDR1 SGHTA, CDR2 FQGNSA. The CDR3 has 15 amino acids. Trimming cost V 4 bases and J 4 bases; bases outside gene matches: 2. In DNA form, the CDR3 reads TGTGCCAGCAGCTACGGACTAGCGGGGTACAATGAGCAGTTCTTC. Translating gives CASSYGLAGYNEQFF.

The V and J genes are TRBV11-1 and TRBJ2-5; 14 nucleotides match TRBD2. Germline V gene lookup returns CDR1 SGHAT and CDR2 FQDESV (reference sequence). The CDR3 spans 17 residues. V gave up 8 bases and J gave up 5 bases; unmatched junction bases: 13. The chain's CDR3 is CASGTSGSLGDSETQYF. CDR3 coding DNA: TGTGCCAGCGGGACTAGCGGGAGTTTGGGGGACAGTGAGACCCAGTACTTC.

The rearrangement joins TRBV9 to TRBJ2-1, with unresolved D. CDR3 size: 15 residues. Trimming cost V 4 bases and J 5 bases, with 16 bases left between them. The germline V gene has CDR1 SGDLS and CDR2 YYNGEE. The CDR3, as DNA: TGTGCCAGCAGCCACGACCCCACTTGGGACAATGAGCAGTTCTTC. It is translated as CASSHDPTWDNEQFF.

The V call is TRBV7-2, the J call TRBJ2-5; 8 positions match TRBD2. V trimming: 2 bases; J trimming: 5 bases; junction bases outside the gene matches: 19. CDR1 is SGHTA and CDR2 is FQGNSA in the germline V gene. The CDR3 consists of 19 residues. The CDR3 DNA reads TGTGCCAGCAGCTTAAGGCTTGGACGGTTAGCGGGACCAACGGAGACCCAGTACTTC. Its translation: CASSLRLGRLAGPTETQYF.

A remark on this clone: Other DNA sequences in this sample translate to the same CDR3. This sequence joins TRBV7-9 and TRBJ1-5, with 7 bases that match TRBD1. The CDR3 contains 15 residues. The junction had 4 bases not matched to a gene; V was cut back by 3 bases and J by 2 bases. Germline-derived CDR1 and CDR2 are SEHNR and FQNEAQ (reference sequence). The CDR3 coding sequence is TGTGCCAGCAGCTTGTCCGGACAGGGCAATCAGCCCCAGCATTTT. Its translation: CASSLSGQGNQPQHF. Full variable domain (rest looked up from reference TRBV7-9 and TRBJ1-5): DTGVSQNPRHKITKRGQNVTFRCDPISEHNRLYWYRQTLGQGPEFLTYFQNEAQLEKSRLLSDRFSAERPKGSFSTLEIQRTEQGDSAMYLCASSLSGQGNQPQHFGDGTRLSIL.

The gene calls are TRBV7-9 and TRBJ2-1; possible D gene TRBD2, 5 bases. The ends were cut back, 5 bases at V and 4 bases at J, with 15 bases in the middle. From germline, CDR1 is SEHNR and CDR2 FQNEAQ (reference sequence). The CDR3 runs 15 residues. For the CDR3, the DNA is TGTGCCAGCAGCATAACTCTGGGAGATTACAATGAGCAGTTCTTC. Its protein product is CASSITLGDYNEQFF.

CDR3 DNA: TGTGCCAGCAGCCGAAACTCAGATACGCAGTATTTT. It encodes CASSRNSDTQYF. The chain carries TRBV11-2 and TRBJ2-3, with no clear D. The CDR3 covers 12 residues. V lost 5 bases and J 4 bases, leaving 7 bases between the germline ends. Germline V lookup: CDR1 SGHAT, CDR2 FQNNGV. The variable domain in full, completed from reference TRBV11-2 and TRBJ2-3, reads EAGVAQSPRYKIIEKRQSVAFWCNPISGHATLYWYQQILGQGPKLLIQFQNNGVVDDSQLPKDRFSAERLKGVDSTLKIQPAKLEDSAVYLCASSRNSDTQYFGPGTRLTVL.

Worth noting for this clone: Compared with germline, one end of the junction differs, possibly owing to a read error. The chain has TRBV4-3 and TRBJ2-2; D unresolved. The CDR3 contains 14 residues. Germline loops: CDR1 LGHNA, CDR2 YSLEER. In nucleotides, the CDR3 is TGCGCCAGCAGCCAAGATAAGAGCACCTGGGAGCTGTTTTTT. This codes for CASSQDKSTWELFF.

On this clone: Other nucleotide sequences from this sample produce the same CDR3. The CDR3 sequence is CASSQDRATYNEQFF. The CDR3, as DNA: TGCGCCAGCAGCCAAGACAGGGCAACCTACAATGAGCAGTTCTTC. The gene calls are TRBV4-3 and TRBJ2-1; D perhaps matches TRBD1 (5 bases). This CDR3 region has 15 residues. CDR1 is LGHNA and CDR2 is YSLEER in the germline V gene. V lost 0 bases and J lost 2, with 8 bases in between.

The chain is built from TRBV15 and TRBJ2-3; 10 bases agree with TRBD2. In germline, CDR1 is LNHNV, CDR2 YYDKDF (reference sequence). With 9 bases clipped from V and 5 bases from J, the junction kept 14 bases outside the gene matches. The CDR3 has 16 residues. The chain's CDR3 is CATTRTGLASLDTQYF. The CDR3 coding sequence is TGTGCCACGACTAGAACGGGACTAGCGTCGCTAGATACGCAGTATTTT. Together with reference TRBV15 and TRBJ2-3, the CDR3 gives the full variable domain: DAMVIQNPRYQVTQFGKPVTLSCSQTLNHNVMYWYQQKSSQAPKLLFHYYDKDFNNEADTPDNFQSRRPNTSFCFLDIRSPGLGDTAMYLCATTRTGLASLDTQYFGPGTRLTVL.

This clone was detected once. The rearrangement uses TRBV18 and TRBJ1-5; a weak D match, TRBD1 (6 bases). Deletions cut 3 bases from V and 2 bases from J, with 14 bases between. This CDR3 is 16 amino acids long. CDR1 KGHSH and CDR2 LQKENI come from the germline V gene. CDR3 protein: CASSPEGGLGNQPQHF. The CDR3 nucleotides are TGTGCCAGCTCACCGGAGGGGGGGCTCGGCAATCAGCCCCAGCATTTT.

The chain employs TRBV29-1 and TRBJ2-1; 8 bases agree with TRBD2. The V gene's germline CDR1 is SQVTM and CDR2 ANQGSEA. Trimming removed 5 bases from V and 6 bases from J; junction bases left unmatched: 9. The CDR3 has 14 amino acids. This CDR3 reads CSVKGLAKANEQFF. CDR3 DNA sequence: TGCAGCGTTAAAGGACTAGCCAAGGCCAATGAGCAGTTCTTC.

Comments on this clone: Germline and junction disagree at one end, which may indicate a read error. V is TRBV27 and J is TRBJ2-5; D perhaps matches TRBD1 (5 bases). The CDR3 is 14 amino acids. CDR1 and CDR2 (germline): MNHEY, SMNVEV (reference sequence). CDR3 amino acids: CASSLSRVQGTQYF. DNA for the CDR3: TGTGCCAGCAGTTTGAGCAGGGTGCAAGGGACCCAGTACTTC.

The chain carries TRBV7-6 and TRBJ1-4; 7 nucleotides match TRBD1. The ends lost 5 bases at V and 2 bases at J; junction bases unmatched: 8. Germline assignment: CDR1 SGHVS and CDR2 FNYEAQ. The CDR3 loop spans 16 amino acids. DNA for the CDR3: TGTGCCAGCAGCAATCATCAACAGGGGACTAATGAAAAACTGTTTTTT. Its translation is CASSNHQQGTNEKLFF.

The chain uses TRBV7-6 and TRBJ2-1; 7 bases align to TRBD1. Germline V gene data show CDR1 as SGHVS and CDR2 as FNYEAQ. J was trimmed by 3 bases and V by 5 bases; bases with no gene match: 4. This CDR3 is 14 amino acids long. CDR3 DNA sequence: TGTGCCAGCAGCCCTCGGGACAGCTACAATGAGCAGTTCTTC. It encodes CASSPRDSYNEQFF.

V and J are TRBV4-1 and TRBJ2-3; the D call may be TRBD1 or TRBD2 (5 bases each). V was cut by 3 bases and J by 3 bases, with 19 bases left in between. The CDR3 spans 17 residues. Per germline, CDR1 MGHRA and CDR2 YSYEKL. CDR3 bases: TGCGCCAGCAGCCAGTGGGACCTCGAGGGTGATACAGATACGCAGTATTTT. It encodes CASSQWDLEGDTDTQYF.